This T cell receptor beta chain emerged from a study of blood T cell repertoires in COVID-19. About the research overall: Whether acute or convalescent, the COVID-19 samples came from the United States, Italy and Spain. PBMCs, B-cell-depleted T cells, or T cells provided the cDNA or gDNA that made up the material.

From germline, CDR1 is LNHDA and CDR2 SQIVND (reference sequence). Unmatched junction bases numbered 8, after V lost 6 bases and J lost 1 base. The CDR3 spans 16 residues. Authors' methods: It was from reference gene primer amplification that nucleated cell counts were estimated. The assay was immunoSEQ multiplex PCR, and TCRdb's table has in-frame clones only and misses some. From that table come the V and J calls and clone size; the DNA was used to work out D and trimming. The sample lists roughly 700,000 clones, 80% to 90% occurring once. This receptor was obtained from a young woman with acute or convalescent COVID-19. This chain connects TRBV19 to TRBJ2-4; 8 bases map to TRBD2. Sequencing was done on a sample of peripheral blood. The CDR3 loop reads CASSGPGGVAKNIQYF. The CDR3 DNA reads TGTGCCAGTAGCGGTCCGGGGGGGGTCGCCAAAAACATTCAGTACTTC.